The clone carrying this T cell receptor beta chain was counted only a few times. This entry belongs to a study of radiotherapy plus CTLA-4 blockade in lung cancer. The germline gives CDR1 SEHNR, CDR2 FQNEAQ (reference sequence). Trimming took 4 bases from V and 8 from J, leaving 8 bases between them. This CDR3 has 11 residues. Only in-frame clones appear in the TCRdb table, and some are missing; sequencing was by immunoSEQ multiplex PCR. Among tens of thousands of clones listed, roughly 80% were seen once. The input for sequencing was peripheral blood, taken from a patient treated with radiotherapy plus ipilimumab. The TCR sequence derives from a human donor with non-small cell lung cancer who had a complete response to radiotherapy plus ipilimumab. The chain links TRBV7-9 to TRBJ1-2, with D unresolved. This CDR3 reads CASSSSGGYTF. The CDR3 nucleotides read TGTGCCAGCAGCTCCTCGGGGGGCTACACCTTC.